Each of the 24 T cell receptor beta chains below was sequenced from the same sample in a study of technical replicates of blood from a few donors. Sequenced by immunoSEQ multiplex PCR; TCRdb stores in-frame clones only, minus some. The sample has more than 90,000 clones; approximately 95% are singletons. The sample taken for sequencing was T cells isolated from PBMCs. All receptors derive from a human donor in good health.

The chain joins TRBV6-4 to TRBJ2-7; no clear D. V gave up 2 bases and J gave up 3 bases, with 5 bases separating them. CDR1 and CDR2 from the germline V gene are MRHNA and SNTAGT. The CDR3 is 12 amino acids. The CDR3 sequence is CASSDPLYEQYF. CDR3 coding DNA: TGTGCCAGCAGTGACCCACTCTACGAGCAGTACTTC.

The sample holds a few counts of this clone. The rearrangement links TRBV11-1 to TRBJ1-2; 7 bases agree with TRBD1. Trimming at V came to 2 bases and at J to 8 bases, leaving 8 bases not matched to a gene. Germline V CDR1 and CDR2: SGHAT, FQDESV (reference sequence). The CDR3 is 14 amino acids. The CDR3: CASSLSRTGEGYTF. The DNA of the CDR3 is TGTGCCAGCAGCTTATCTAGGACAGGAGAAGGCTACACCTTC.

The V and J genes are TRBV9 and TRBJ2-7; 13 nucleotides agree with TRBD2. Looked up from germline, CDR1 is SGDLS and CDR2 is YYNGEE. V trimming: 3 bases; J trimming: 4 bases; junction bases outside the gene matches: 4. CDR3 length: 15 residues. CDR3 in amino acids: CASSGGLAGRYEQYF. The DNA of the CDR3 is TGTGCCAGCAGCGGGGGACTAGCGGGAAGATACGAGCAGTACTTC.

The chain recombines TRBV11-3 with TRBJ1-2; maybe TRBD1 (5 bases). The CDR3 extends over 15 amino acids. V was shortened by 0 bases and J by 4 bases, with 12 bases between the two germline ends. Germline CDR1 reads SGHNT; CDR2 reads YENEEA. CDR3 amino acids: CASSLDSQGFYGYTF. CDR3 sequence (DNA): TGTGCCAGCAGCTTAGATAGTCAGGGCTTCTATGGCTACACCTTC.

The rearrangement joins TRBV28 to TRBJ2-7; D is perhaps TRBD2 (5 bases). The CDR3 is made up of 14 amino acids. The V end was cut by 7 bases, the J end by 0 bases, with 13 bases between. The V gene's germline CDR1 is MDHEN and CDR2 SYDVKM. The CDR3 sequence is CASTEATYSYEQYF. As DNA, the CDR3 is TGTGCCAGCACGGAGGCCACCTACTCCTACGAGCAGTACTTC.

The rearrangement joins TRBV30 to TRBJ2-1, with TRBD1 matching 10 bases. This CDR3 is 15 amino acids long. Per germline, CDR1 GTSNPN and CDR2 SVGIG (reference sequence). V dropped 1 base and J dropped 4; count of bases not matched to a gene: 4. This chain's CDR3 is CAWSAGTGDYNEQFF. The DNA of the CDR3 is TGTGCCTGGAGTGCCGGGACAGGGGATTACAATGAGCAGTTCTTC.

V gene TRBV5-5 combines with J gene TRBJ1-2; TRBD1 matches at 8 bases. The length of the CDR3 is 13 residues. V dropped 4 bases and J dropped 4; count of bases not matched to a gene: 3. The germline V gene has CDR1 SGHKS and CDR2 YYEKEE (reference sequence). CDR3: CASSQQGGYGYTF. In nucleotides, the CDR3 is TGTGCCAGCAGCCAACAGGGGGGCTATGGCTACACCTTC.

The rearrangement joins TRBV4-2 to TRBJ2-2; D gene unclear. Germline CDR1 LGHNA, CDR2 YNFKEQ. V was shortened by 8 bases and J by 1 base, with 11 bases between the two germline ends. The CDR3 totals 14 residues. The CDR3 bases are TGTGCCAGCCAGTCCCCCCTGAACACCGGGGAGCTGTTTTTT. It translates to CASQSPLNTGELFF.

The chain employs TRBV4-1 and TRBJ2-3; 11 bases fit TRBD2. Unmatched junction bases numbered 6, after V lost 1 base and J lost 0 bases. Germline V gene data show CDR1 as MGHRA and CDR2 as YSYEKL. CDR3 length: 18 amino acids. For the CDR3, the DNA is TGCGCCAGCAGCCAAGTAGGACTAGCGGGCGTTAGCACAGATACGCAGTATTTT. This codes for CASSQVGLAGVSTDTQYF.

Regarding this clone: At one of its ends the junction is not consistent with the germline gene, which may arise from a read error. The genes are TRBV18 and TRBJ2-5, with D perhaps TRBD1 (6 bases). The CDR3 extends over 15 amino acids. Germline values: CDR1 KGHSH, CDR2 LQKENI. The CDR3 sequence is CASSSPDRFQETQYF. The CDR3 bases are TGTGCCAGCTCATCACCGGACAGATTCCAAGAGACCCAGTACTTC.

V is TRBV7-7 and J is TRBJ2-3; D is possibly TRBD2 (5 bases). Per germline, CDR1 SSHAT and CDR2 FNYEAQ (reference sequence). Trimming removed 5 bases at V and 1 base at J, with 10 bases between. The CDR3 covers 14 residues. CDR3 sequence (DNA): TGTGCCAGCAGCCAAATTAGCGGCACAGATACGCAGTATTTT. Translating it yields CASSQISGTDTQYF.

The gene calls are TRBV5-5 and TRBJ1-4, with D possibly TRBD1 on 5 matching bases. Germline lookup yields CDR1 SGHKS and CDR2 YYEKEE (reference sequence). This CDR3 is built from 14 residues. The V and J ends lost 4 bases and 6 bases respectively, with 13 bases between them. The chain's CDR3 is CASSPPGGDEKLFF. The CDR3 coding sequence is TGTGCCAGCAGCCCCCCGGGGGGGGATGAAAAACTGTTTTTT.

The chain has TRBV7-3 and TRBJ2-1, with TRBD2 matching over 12 bases. The CDR3 extends over 14 amino acids. After removal of 5 bases from V and 10 bases from J, the junction contained 6 bases not matched to a gene. Per the germline V gene, CDR1 is SGHTA and CDR2 is FQGTGA. CDR3 region: CASSLWTSGKEQFF. In DNA, the CDR3 is TGTGCCAGCAGCCTGTGGACTAGCGGGAAAGAGCAGTTCTTC.

J is TRBJ1-4 and V is TRBV30; TRBD1 agrees at 7 bases. The V segment lost 6 bases and the J segment 0 bases; nucleotides outside the gene matches: 13. The CDR3 spans 17 residues. Germline V gene data show CDR1 as GTSNPN and CDR2 as SVGIG (reference sequence). The CDR3 DNA reads TGTGCCTGCTCCCCATTACAGGGGCAGGCAACTAATGAAAAACTGTTTTTT. Its translation: CACSPLQGQATNEKLFF.

This clone was seen only once. The CDR3 nucleotides are TGTGCCAGCGGGCAGGGGGCTGAAGCTTTCTTT. This sequence encodes CASGQGAEAFF. The chain combines TRBV6-1 with TRBJ1-1; 7 bases match TRBD1. This CDR3 has 11 amino acids. Trimming took 8 bases from V and 6 from J; bases not matched to a gene: 3. Germline lookup yields CDR1 MNHNS and CDR2 SASEGT.

The gene calls are TRBV7-2 and TRBJ2-3, with no clear D. CDR3 length equals 15 residues. V was pared by 5 bases and J by 3 bases, with 15 bases between. Looked up from germline, CDR1 is SGHTA and CDR2 is FQGNSA. CDR3 residues: CASSLSYRTTDTQYF. CDR3 bases: TGTGCCAGCAGCCTATCCTACCGTACTACAGATACGCAGTATTTT. The full variable domain, rest sourced from reference TRBV7-2 and TRBJ2-3, is GAGVSQSPSNKVTEKGKDVELRCDPISGHTALYWYRQSLGQGLEFLIYFQGNSAPDKSGLPSDRFSAERTGGSVSTLTIQRTQQEDSAVYLCASSLSYRTTDTQYFGPGTRLTVL.

The genes are TRBV9 and TRBJ1-1; a weak D match, TRBD1 (5 bases). This CDR3 region has 15 residues. CDR1 SGDLS and CDR2 YYNGEE come from the germline V gene. V lost 4 bases and J lost 5, with 18 bases in between. The CDR3 loop is CASSRLAGEGTEAFF. The CDR3 nucleotides are TGTGCCAGCAGCCGTCTGGCGGGGGAGGGGACTGAAGCTTTCTTT.

The V call is TRBV28, the J call TRBJ1-1; D perhaps matches TRBD1 (6 bases). V lost 0 bases and J 3 bases, leaving 14 bases between the germline ends. Germline V gives CDR1 MDHEN, CDR2 SYDVKM. This CDR3 comprises 16 residues. In DNA, the CDR3 is TGTGCCAGCAGTTTATGGGGGAGGGGGGCTTACACTGAAGCTTTCTTT. Translation gives CASSLWGRGAYTEAFF.

This clone was observed a single time. This sequence joins TRBV5-1 and TRBJ1-4; D is undetermined. With 1 base removed from V and 6 bases from J, the gap between germline ends came to 10 bases. This CDR3 is 14 amino acids long. CDR1 is SGHRS, CDR2 YFSETQ, per germline. CDR3 sequence: CASSLSGGHEKLFF. The CDR3 DNA reads as TGCGCCAGCAGCTTGTCGGGTGGCCATGAAAAACTGTTTTTT.

J is TRBJ2-1 and V is TRBV13; 14 nucleotides line up with TRBD2. The junction had 5 bases not matched to a gene; V was cut back by 5 bases and J by 8 bases. This CDR3 spans 15 amino acids. Germline V CDR1 and CDR2: PRHDT, FYEKMQ (reference sequence). CDR3 residues: CASSPRLAGGDEQFF. In DNA, the CDR3 is TGTGCCAGCAGCCCCCGACTAGCGGGAGGGGATGAGCAGTTCTTC.

The V gene is TRBV2, the J gene TRBJ1-5; 8 positions agree with TRBD1. There are 16 residues in the CDR3. The J segment lost 5 bases and the V segment lost 2 bases, leaving 8 bases of the junction unmatched. Per germline, CDR1 SNHLY and CDR2 FYNNEI. CDR3 in amino acids: CASSERLGTGDQPQHF. The CDR3, as DNA: TGTGCCAGCAGTGAAAGGCTAGGGACAGGAGATCAGCCCCAGCATTTT. Filled out from reference TRBV2 and TRBJ1-5, the complete variable domain reads EPEVTQTPSHQVTQMGQEVILRCVPISNHLYFYWYRQILGQKVEFLVSFYNNEISEKSEIFDDQFSVERPDGSNFTLKIRSTKLEDSAMYFCASSERLGTGDQPQHFGDGTRLSIL.

Concerning this clone itself: Different DNA sequences within this sample yield the same CDR3. As DNA, the CDR3 is TGTGCCAGCTCATTACAGGGGAACACTGAAGCTTTCTTT. Translation: CASSLQGNTEAFF. The chain couples TRBV18 to TRBJ1-1; D possibly corresponds to TRBD1 (6 bases). Trimming cost V 5 bases and J 1 base, with 8 bases left between them. CDR1 KGHSH and CDR2 LQKENI come from the germline V gene. This CDR3 has 13 residues.

The chain recombines TRBV27 with TRBJ2-1; maybe TRBD2 (6 bases). The CDR3 is 14 amino acids. Germline CDR1 and CDR2: MNHEY and SMNVEV (reference sequence). Trimming pared 3 bases from V and 4 bases from J, leaving 10 bases between. Here the CDR3 reads CASSFVEGYNEQFF. The CDR3 DNA sequence: TGTGCCAGCAGTTTTGTGGAGGGTTACAATGAGCAGTTCTTC.

This clone was counted once. This chain connects TRBV15 to TRBJ2-5, with D tentatively TRBD2 (5 bases). The germline CDR1 and CDR2 sequences are LNHNV and YYDKDF (reference sequence). V dropped 0 bases and J dropped 3 bases, with 14 bases sitting between them. The CDR3 has 16 residues. DNA of the CDR3: TGTGCCACCAGCAGAGATTTTTTAAGGCGGGAAGAGACCCAGTACTTC. Its protein is CATSRDFLRREETQYF.